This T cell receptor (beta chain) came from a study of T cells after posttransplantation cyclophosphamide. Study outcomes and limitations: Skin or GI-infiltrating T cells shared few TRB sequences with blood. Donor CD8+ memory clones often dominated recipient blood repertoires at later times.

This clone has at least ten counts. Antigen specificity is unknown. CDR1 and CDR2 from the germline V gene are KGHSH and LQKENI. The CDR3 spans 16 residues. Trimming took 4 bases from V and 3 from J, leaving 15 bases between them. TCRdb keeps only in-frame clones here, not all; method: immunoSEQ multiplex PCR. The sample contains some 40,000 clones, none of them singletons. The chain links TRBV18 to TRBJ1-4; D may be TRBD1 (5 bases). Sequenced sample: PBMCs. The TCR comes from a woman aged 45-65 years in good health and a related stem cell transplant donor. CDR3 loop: CASSLRVQGSNEKLFF. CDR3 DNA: TGTGCCAGCTCACTAAGAGTGCAGGGCTCTAATGAAAAACTGTTTTTT.